These T cell receptor beta chains were read from a single sample in a study of patients and donors after allogeneic stem cell transplantation. TCRdb re-called the RT-PCR reads through MiXCR, storing one row per CDR3 protein. The sample holds tens of thousands of distinct CDR3 sequences; around 48% are singletons and the top ten take under 70%. Sequencing was carried out using blood, either unsorted or a sorted T cell fraction (not recorded which). The receptor set was obtained from a human donor who was either an allogeneic HSCT recipient or a stem cell or donor lymphocyte infusion donor (not recorded which). It is not recorded whose cells these are; they may come from a transplant donor. Each CDR3 is given with its conserved first and last residue. Fields, in order: J gene, D gene, V gene, clone size, CDR3 DNA, CDR3 protein. The D gene is left open where the match is weak. A row's size may be missing; if present it is once, few, many or a size class.

J gene: TRBJ1-1; D gene: NA; V gene: TRBV10-3; clone size: NA; CDR3 DNA: TGTGCCATCACGGGGGGCGCAGGTAACACTGAAGCTTTCTTT; CDR3 protein: CAITGGAGNTEAFF
J gene: TRBJ2-7; D gene: NA; V gene: TRBV6-2/TRBV6-3; clone size: NA; CDR3 DNA: TGTGCCAGCAGTTTCTACTCAGCAGGGTCCTACGAGCAGTACTTC; CDR3 protein: CASSFYSAGSYEQYF
J gene: TRBJ1-2; D gene: NA; V gene: TRBV9; clone size: NA; CDR3 DNA: TGTGCCAGCAGCCCGGGGGGCGCCGGAGGCTACACCTTC; CDR3 protein: CASSPGGAGGYTF
J gene: TRBJ1-1; D gene: TRBD1; V gene: TRBV11-3; clone size: NA; CDR3 DNA: TGTGCCAGCAGCACCCAGGGGGGAAGTGAAGCTTTCTTT; CDR3 protein: CASSTQGGSEAFF
J gene: TRBJ1-1; D gene: NA; V gene: TRBV4-1; clone size: NA; CDR3 DNA: TGCGCCAGCAGCCAAGTTAACAGAGCCACTGAAGCTTTCTTT; CDR3 protein: CASSQVNRATEAFF
J gene: TRBJ2-1; D gene: TRBD2; V gene: TRBV29-1; clone size: NA; CDR3 DNA: TGCAGCGTCGCCCGGACTAGCGGGAGCAATGAGCAGTTCTTC; CDR3 protein: CSVARTSGSNEQFF
J gene: TRBJ1-1; D gene: NA; V gene: TRBV5-1; clone size: few; CDR3 DNA: TGCGCCAGCAGCTTGTTGTCCTCGGGGAACACTGAAGCTTTCTTT; CDR3 protein: CASSLLSSGNTEAFF
J gene: TRBJ1-1; D gene: NA; V gene: TRBV25-1; clone size: few; CDR3 DNA: TGTGCCAGCAGTGAATCTGACAGGCTGAACACTGAAGCTTTCTTT; CDR3 protein: CASSESDRLNTEAFF
J gene: TRBJ1-4; D gene: NA; V gene: TRBV20-1; clone size: NA; CDR3 DNA: TGCAGTGCGTCGGGGCAGGCGAATGAAAAACTGTTTTTT; CDR3 protein: CSASGQANEKLFF
J gene: TRBJ1-2; D gene: NA; V gene: TRBV24-1; clone size: once; CDR3 DNA: TGTGCCACCAGTGATTTTCCCAGCACCGATGGCTACACCTTC; CDR3 protein: CATSDFPSTDGYTF
J gene: TRBJ2-5; D gene: NA; V gene: TRBV7-7; clone size: NA; CDR3 DNA: TGTGCTAGCAGCTACCGGACGGGGAACCAAGAGACCCAGTACTTC; CDR3 protein: CASSYRTGNQETQYF
J gene: TRBJ1-2; D gene: NA; V gene: TRBV6-5; clone size: few; CDR3 DNA: TGTGCCAGCAGTTACCAACAAAAATTAAAACACAACTATGGCTACACCTTC; CDR3 protein: CASSYQQKLKHNYGYTF
J gene: TRBJ1-5; D gene: NA; V gene: TRBV28; clone size: NA; CDR3 DNA: TGTGCCAGCAGTTTATCAGGGCTCGGTCAGCCCCAGCATTTT; CDR3 protein: CASSLSGLGQPQHF
J gene: TRBJ1-4; D gene: NA; V gene: TRBV28; clone size: NA; CDR3 DNA: TGTGCCAGCAGCCAGGTTAATGAAAAACTGTTTTTT; CDR3 protein: CASSQVNEKLFF
J gene: TRBJ1-1; D gene: TRBD1; V gene: TRBV20-1; clone size: NA; CDR3 DNA: TGCAGTGCTAGAGGCTTTACAGGGGATACTGAAGCTTTCTTT; CDR3 protein: CSARGFTGDTEAFF
J gene: TRBJ2-7; D gene: TRBD1; V gene: TRBV5-6; clone size: NA; CDR3 DNA: TGTGCCAGCAGCCTACAGGGGCCTGCCTACGAGCAGTACTTC; CDR3 protein: CASSLQGPAYEQYF
J gene: TRBJ2-3; D gene: TRBD1; V gene: TRBV6-5; clone size: NA; CDR3 DNA: TGTGCCAGCAGTTACCAGGGACAGGGAGCAGATACGCAGTATTTT; CDR3 protein: CASSYQGQGADTQYF
J gene: TRBJ1-5; D gene: NA; V gene: TRBV7-9; clone size: few; CDR3 DNA: TGTGCCAGCAGCTTAAAAGGGAATAGCAATCAGCCCCAGCATTTT; CDR3 protein: CASSLKGNSNQPQHF
J gene: TRBJ1-2; D gene: TRBD1; V gene: TRBV12-3/TRBV12-4; clone size: few; CDR3 DNA: TGTGCCAGCAGTCTGGGCAGGGGGCGGGGCTACACCTTC; CDR3 protein: CASSLGRGRGYTF
J gene: TRBJ2-5; D gene: TRBD2; V gene: TRBV7-9; clone size: NA; CDR3 DNA: TGTGCCAGCAGCCATAGGACTAGCGGGACCGAAGAGACCCAGTACTTC; CDR3 protein: CASSHRTSGTEETQYF
J gene: TRBJ1-5; D gene: NA; V gene: TRBV5-5; clone size: NA; CDR3 DNA: TGTGCCAGCAGCTTCCAGCAGGGAGGCGGCAATCAGCCCCAGCATTTT; CDR3 protein: CASSFQQGGGNQPQHF
J gene: TRBJ2-7; D gene: NA; V gene: TRBV6-2/TRBV6-3; clone size: NA; CDR3 DNA: TGTGCCAGCAGTTATTTCCTGCAGGGGAGTCACGAGCAGTACTTC; CDR3 protein: CASSYFLQGSHEQYF
J gene: TRBJ1-3; D gene: NA; V gene: TRBV2; clone size: NA; CDR3 DNA: TGTGCCAGCACGATGACGGAGACCTCTGGAAACACCATATATTTT; CDR3 protein: CASTMTETSGNTIYF
J gene: TRBJ1-1; D gene: NA; V gene: TRBV12-3/TRBV12-4; clone size: many; CDR3 DNA: TGTGCCAGCAGTTTAGGTCGACACCTGCGTGGGGTGAACACTGAAGCTTTCTTT; CDR3 protein: CASSLGRHLRGVNTEAFF
J gene: TRBJ1-5; D gene: NA; V gene: TRBV5-5; clone size: NA; CDR3 DNA: TGTGCCAGCAGCTTGGCCCTCCCTCTCCCCAATCAGCCCCAGCATTTT; CDR3 protein: CASSLALPLPNQPQHF
J gene: TRBJ1-1; D gene: NA; V gene: TRBV29-1; clone size: few; CDR3 DNA: TGCAGCGTTGAGAGGGCCCCCATGGCCCCTGAAGCTTTCTTT; CDR3 protein: CSVERAPMAPEAFF
J gene: TRBJ2-3; D gene: NA; V gene: TRBV20-1; clone size: NA; CDR3 DNA: TGCAGTGCTGAACCTATCATAGAGTATACGCAGTATTTT; CDR3 protein: CSAEPIIEYTQYF
J gene: TRBJ1-2; D gene: NA; V gene: TRBV29-1; clone size: few; CDR3 DNA: TGCAGCGTTGAAGATGGGGTAGCTGTCTATGGCTACACCTTC; CDR3 protein: CSVEDGVAVYGYTF
J gene: TRBJ1-4; D gene: NA; V gene: TRBV12-3/TRBV12-4; clone size: NA; CDR3 DNA: TGTGCCAGCAGTAAGGACACGGGAAAAAAACTGTTTTTT; CDR3 protein: CASSKDTGKKLFF
J gene: TRBJ1-6; D gene: TRBD1; V gene: TRBV9; clone size: few; CDR3 DNA: TGTGCCAGCAGCGCCGGACAGGAGAGCTCCTATAATTCACCCCTCCACTTT; CDR3 protein: CASSAGQESSYNSPLHF
J gene: TRBJ1-4; D gene: NA; V gene: TRBV27; clone size: NA; CDR3 DNA: TGTGCCAGCAGTCCACAGATGGGAGAAAAACTGTTTTTT; CDR3 protein: CASSPQMGEKLFF
J gene: TRBJ1-1; D gene: TRBD1; V gene: TRBV12-3/TRBV12-4; clone size: NA; CDR3 DNA: TGTGCCAGCAGCCGATCCGACAGGGTCGGCACTGAAGCTTTCTTT; CDR3 protein: CASSRSDRVGTEAFF
J gene: TRBJ1-5; D gene: NA; V gene: TRBV12-3/TRBV12-4; clone size: few; CDR3 DNA: TGTTCCAGCAGTTTATGGGCCACCGATCAGCCCCAGCATTTT; CDR3 protein: CSSSLWATDQPQHF
J gene: TRBJ1-1; D gene: NA; V gene: TRBV6-5; clone size: NA; CDR3 DNA: TGTGCCAGCAGTTACCAGGGTTCTTACACTGAAGCTTTCTTT; CDR3 protein: CASSYQGSYTEAFF
J gene: TRBJ2-1; D gene: NA; V gene: TRBV10-3; clone size: NA; CDR3 DNA: TGTGCCATCAATCGAGGGGAGGACAACAATGAGCAGTTCTTC; CDR3 protein: CAINRGEDNNEQFF
J gene: TRBJ2-3; D gene: NA; V gene: TRBV4-1; clone size: NA; CDR3 DNA: TGCGCCAGCAGCCAAGAGGAAGGGTTCACAGATACGCAGTATTTT; CDR3 protein: CASSQEEGFTDTQYF
J gene: TRBJ1-4; D gene: NA; V gene: TRBV20-1; clone size: NA; CDR3 DNA: TGCAGTGCTAGGAGGAATGAAAAACTGTTTTTT; CDR3 protein: CSARRNEKLFF
J gene: TRBJ1-1; D gene: NA; V gene: TRBV29-1; clone size: NA; CDR3 DNA: TGCAGCGTTGAAGCCCTGAACACTGAAGCTTTCTTT; CDR3 protein: CSVEALNTEAFF
J gene: TRBJ1-3; D gene: NA; V gene: TRBV25-1; clone size: NA; CDR3 DNA: TGTGCCAGCAGTCCCTCGACAGGCGAAAACACCATATATTTT; CDR3 protein: CASSPSTGENTIYF
J gene: TRBJ2-7; D gene: TRBD2; V gene: TRBV11-1; clone size: NA; CDR3 DNA: TGTGCCAGCAGTACCCGGACTAGCGGGACCTACGAGCAGTACTTC; CDR3 protein: CASSTRTSGTYEQYF
J gene: TRBJ1-6; D gene: NA; V gene: TRBV29-1; clone size: NA; CDR3 DNA: TGCAGCGTTGAAGTTGGGGGTAGCTCACCCCTCCACTTT; CDR3 protein: CSVEVGGSSPLHF
J gene: TRBJ1-1; D gene: NA; V gene: TRBV25-1; clone size: NA; CDR3 DNA: TGTGCCAGCAGTGAATTACGTCTCGAGGGGCGCCAGGTTGTGAACACTGAAGCTTTCTTT; CDR3 protein: CASSELRLEGRQVVNTEAFF
J gene: TRBJ2-7; D gene: NA; V gene: TRBV6-2/TRBV6-3; clone size: NA; CDR3 DNA: TGTGCCAGCAGTTACGGACGGGGGATCTACGAGCAGTACTTC; CDR3 protein: CASSYGRGIYEQYF
J gene: TRBJ1-3; D gene: NA; V gene: TRBV7-2; clone size: NA; CDR3 DNA: TGTGCCAGCAGCTTAGGATTGACATCTGGAAACACCATATATTTT; CDR3 protein: CASSLGLTSGNTIYF
J gene: TRBJ1-2; D gene: TRBD1; V gene: TRBV11-2; clone size: few; CDR3 DNA: TGTGCCAGCAACCGGGGGGGACAGTCGTATGGCTACACCTTC; CDR3 protein: CASNRGGQSYGYTF
J gene: TRBJ1-2; D gene: NA; V gene: TRBV6-5; clone size: NA; CDR3 DNA: TGTGCCAGCAGTTGGGCAGGCGATAACTATGGCTACACCTTC; CDR3 protein: CASSWAGDNYGYTF
J gene: TRBJ1-5; D gene: NA; V gene: TRBV7-9; clone size: NA; CDR3 DNA: TGTGCCAGCAGCTCGTCGATGAGAGTTAATAGCAATCAGCCCCAGCATTTT; CDR3 protein: CASSSSMRVNSNQPQHF
J gene: TRBJ2-1; D gene: TRBD2; V gene: TRBV25-1; clone size: NA; CDR3 DNA: TGTGCCAGCAGTCCACTCAGGACTAGCGGGAACAATGAGCAGTTCTTC; CDR3 protein: CASSPLRTSGNNEQFF
J gene: TRBJ1-4; D gene: TRBD1; V gene: TRBV20-1; clone size: few; CDR3 DNA: TGCAGTGCTAGAGACGACAGGGATGGTGAAAAACTGTTTTTT; CDR3 protein: CSARDDRDGEKLFF
J gene: TRBJ1-2; D gene: NA; V gene: TRBV7-9; clone size: few; CDR3 DNA: TGTGCCAGCAGCTTAAAAGTTTCCTTCGGGCTGGGCTTC; CDR3 protein: CASSLKVSFGLGF
J gene: TRBJ1-5; D gene: TRBD1; V gene: TRBV4-1; clone size: few; CDR3 DNA: TGCGCCAGCAGCCCAGAAAGGACAGGAGGGTATCAGCCCCAGCATTTT; CDR3 protein: CASSPERTGGYQPQHF
J gene: TRBJ1-2; D gene: NA; V gene: TRBV12-3/TRBV12-4; clone size: NA; CDR3 DNA: TGTGCCAGCAGTTTAGCGCTGGGAGTCTATGGCTACACCTTC; CDR3 protein: CASSLALGVYGYTF
J gene: TRBJ1-5; D gene: NA; V gene: TRBV7-8; clone size: NA; CDR3 DNA: TGTGCCAGCAGCTTAACCCGTTATAGCAATCAGCCCCAGCATTTT; CDR3 protein: CASSLTRYSNQPQHF
J gene: TRBJ2-3; D gene: NA; V gene: TRBV4-3; clone size: NA; CDR3 DNA: TGCGCCAGCAGCCAAGATTCCCCAGATACGCAGTATTTT; CDR3 protein: CASSQDSPDTQYF
J gene: TRBJ1-2; D gene: NA; V gene: TRBV27; clone size: NA; CDR3 DNA: TGTGCCAGCAGTTTAGATGAGGGGGTGTGGGGCTACACCTTC; CDR3 protein: CASSLDEGVWGYTF
J gene: TRBJ2-3; D gene: NA; V gene: TRBV12-3/TRBV12-4; clone size: NA; CDR3 DNA: TGTGCCAGCAGCAGGGGACCCGGGGGCACAGATACGCAGTATTTT; CDR3 protein: CASSRGPGGTDTQYF